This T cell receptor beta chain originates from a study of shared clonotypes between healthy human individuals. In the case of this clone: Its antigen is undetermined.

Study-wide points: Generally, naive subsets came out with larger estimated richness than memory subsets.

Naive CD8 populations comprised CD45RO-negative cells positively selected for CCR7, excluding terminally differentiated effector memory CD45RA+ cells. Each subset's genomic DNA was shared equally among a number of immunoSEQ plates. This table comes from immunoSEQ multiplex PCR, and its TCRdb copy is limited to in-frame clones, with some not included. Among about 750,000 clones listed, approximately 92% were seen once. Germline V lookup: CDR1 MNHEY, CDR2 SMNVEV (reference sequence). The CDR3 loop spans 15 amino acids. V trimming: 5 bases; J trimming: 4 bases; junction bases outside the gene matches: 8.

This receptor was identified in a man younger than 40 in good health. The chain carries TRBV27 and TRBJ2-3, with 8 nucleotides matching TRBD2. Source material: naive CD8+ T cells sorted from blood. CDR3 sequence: CASSGPRAGADTQYF. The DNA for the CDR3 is TGTGCCAGCAGTGGGCCCAGAGCGGGAGCAGATACGCAGTATTTT.